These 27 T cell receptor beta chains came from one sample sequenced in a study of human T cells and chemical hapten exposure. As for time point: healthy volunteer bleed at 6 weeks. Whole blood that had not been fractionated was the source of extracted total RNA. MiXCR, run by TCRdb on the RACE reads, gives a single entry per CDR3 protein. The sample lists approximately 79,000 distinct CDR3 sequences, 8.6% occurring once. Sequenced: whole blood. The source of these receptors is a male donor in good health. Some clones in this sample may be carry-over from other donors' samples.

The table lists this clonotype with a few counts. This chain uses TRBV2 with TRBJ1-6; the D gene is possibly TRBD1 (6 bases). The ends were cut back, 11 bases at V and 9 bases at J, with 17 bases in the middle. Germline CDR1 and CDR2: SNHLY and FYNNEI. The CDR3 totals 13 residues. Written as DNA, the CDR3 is TGTGCCGGCGGACAGCTTTGGGGTTCACCCCTCCACTTT. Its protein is CAGGQLWGSPLHF.

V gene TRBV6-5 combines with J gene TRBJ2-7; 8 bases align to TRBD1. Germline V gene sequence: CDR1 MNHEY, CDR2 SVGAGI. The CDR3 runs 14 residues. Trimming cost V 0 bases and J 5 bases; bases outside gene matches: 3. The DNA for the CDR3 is TGTGCCAGCAGTTACTCCCGGACAGGGAACGAGCAGTACTTC. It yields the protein CASSYSRTGNEQYF.

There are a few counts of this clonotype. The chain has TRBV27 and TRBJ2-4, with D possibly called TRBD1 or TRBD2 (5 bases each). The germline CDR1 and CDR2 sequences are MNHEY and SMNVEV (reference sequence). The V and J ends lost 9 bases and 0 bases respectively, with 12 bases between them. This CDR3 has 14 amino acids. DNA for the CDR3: TGTGCCAGTTCGGGGCTCCTAGCCAAAAACATTCAGTACTTC. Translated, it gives CASSGLLAKNIQYF.

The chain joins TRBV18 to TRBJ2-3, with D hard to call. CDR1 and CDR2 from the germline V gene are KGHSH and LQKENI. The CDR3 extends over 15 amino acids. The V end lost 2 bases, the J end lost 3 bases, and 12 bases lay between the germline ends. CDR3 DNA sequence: TGTGCCAGCTCACCAGCTGGTCCCCGTACAGATACGCAGTATTTT. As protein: CASSPAGPRTDTQYF.

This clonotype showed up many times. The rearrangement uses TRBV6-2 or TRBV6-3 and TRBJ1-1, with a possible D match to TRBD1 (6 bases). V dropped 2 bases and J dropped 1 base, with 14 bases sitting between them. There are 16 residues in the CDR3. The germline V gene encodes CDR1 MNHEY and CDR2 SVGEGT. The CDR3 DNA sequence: TGTGCCAGCAGTTACGAAGTTTGGACAGAGAACACTGAAGCTTTCTTT. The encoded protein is CASSYEVWTENTEAFF.

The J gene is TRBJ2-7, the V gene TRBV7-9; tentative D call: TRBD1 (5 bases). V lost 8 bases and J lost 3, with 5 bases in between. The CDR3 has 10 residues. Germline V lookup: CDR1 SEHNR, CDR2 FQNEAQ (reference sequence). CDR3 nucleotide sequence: TGTGCCAGCGGACACTACGAGCAGTACTTC. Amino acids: CASGHYEQYF.

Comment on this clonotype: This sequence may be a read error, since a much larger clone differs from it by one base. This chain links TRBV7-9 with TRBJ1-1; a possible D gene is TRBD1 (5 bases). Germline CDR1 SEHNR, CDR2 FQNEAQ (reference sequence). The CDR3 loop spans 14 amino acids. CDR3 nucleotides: TGTGCCAGCATCTTAGCGTCCCAGGGTCCTGAAGCTTTCTTT. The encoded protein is CASILASQGPEAFF.

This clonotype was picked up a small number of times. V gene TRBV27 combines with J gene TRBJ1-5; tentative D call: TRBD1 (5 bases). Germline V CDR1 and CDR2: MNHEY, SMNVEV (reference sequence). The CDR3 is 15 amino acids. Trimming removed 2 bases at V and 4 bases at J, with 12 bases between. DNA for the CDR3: TGTGCCAGCAGTTTAAGGGCAGGGTGGAATCAGCCCCAGCATTTT. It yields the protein CASSLRAGWNQPQHF.

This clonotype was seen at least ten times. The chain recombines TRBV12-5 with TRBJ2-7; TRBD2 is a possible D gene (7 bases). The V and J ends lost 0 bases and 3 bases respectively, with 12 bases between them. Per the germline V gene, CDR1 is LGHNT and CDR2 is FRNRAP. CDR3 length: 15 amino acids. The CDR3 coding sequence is TGTGCTAGTGGTTTGGTAGGGGGAGGGTACTACGAGCAGTACTTC. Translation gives CASGLVGGGYYEQYF.

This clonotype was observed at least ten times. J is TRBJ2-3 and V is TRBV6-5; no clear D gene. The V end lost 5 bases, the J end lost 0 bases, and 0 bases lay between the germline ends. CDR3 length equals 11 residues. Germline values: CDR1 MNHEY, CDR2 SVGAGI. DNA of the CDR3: TGTGCCAGCAGTAGCACAGATACGCAGTATTTT. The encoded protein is CASSSTDTQYF.

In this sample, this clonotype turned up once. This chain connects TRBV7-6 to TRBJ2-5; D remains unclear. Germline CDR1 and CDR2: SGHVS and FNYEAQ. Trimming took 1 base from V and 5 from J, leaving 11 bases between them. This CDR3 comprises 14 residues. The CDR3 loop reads CASSLGVGGETQYF. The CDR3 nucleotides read TGTGCCAGCAGCTTAGGGGTCGGTGGGGAGACCCAGTACTTC. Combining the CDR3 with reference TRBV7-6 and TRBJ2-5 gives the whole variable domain GAGVSQSPRYKVTKRGQDVALRCDPISGHVSLYWYRQALGQGPEFLTYFNYEAQQDKSGLPNDRFSAERPEGSISTLTIQRTEQRDSAMYRCASSLGVGGETQYFGPGTRLLVL.

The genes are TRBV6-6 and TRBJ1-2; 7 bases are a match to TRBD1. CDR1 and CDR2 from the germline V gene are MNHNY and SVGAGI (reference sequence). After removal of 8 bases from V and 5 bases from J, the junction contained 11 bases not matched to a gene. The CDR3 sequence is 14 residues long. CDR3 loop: CASGSDRVYYGYTF. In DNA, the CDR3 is TGTGCCAGCGGTAGCGACAGGGTGTATTATGGCTACACCTTC.

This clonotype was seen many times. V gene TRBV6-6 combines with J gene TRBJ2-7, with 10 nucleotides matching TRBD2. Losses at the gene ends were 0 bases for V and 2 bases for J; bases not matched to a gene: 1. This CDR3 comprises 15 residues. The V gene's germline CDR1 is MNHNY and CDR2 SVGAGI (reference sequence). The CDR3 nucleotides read TGTGCCAGCAGTTACTCGGGACTAGCGACCTACGAGCAGTACTTC. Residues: CASSYSGLATYEQYF.

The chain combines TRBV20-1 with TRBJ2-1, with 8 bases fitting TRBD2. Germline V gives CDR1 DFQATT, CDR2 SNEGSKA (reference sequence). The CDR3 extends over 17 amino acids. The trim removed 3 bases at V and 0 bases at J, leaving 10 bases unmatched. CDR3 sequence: CSARGGLGMSSYNEQFF. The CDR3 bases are TGCAGTGCTAGGGGGGGACTAGGGATGAGCTCCTACAATGAGCAGTTCTTC.

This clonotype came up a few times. CDR3 bases: TGCGCCAGCAGCCAAATTTTAGCGGTACAGGGGTACAATGAGCAGTTCTTC. Its protein product is CASSQILAVQGYNEQFF. V is TRBV4-1 and J is TRBJ2-1; TRBD1 might be the D (7 bases). CDR1 MGHRA and CDR2 YSYEKL come from the germline V gene. V was clipped by 2 bases and J by 4 bases, with 18 bases between them. This CDR3 has 17 amino acids.

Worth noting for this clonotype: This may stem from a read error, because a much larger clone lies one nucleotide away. The CDR3 DNA sequence: TGCAGTGCTAGGTATCTAGCGGGGGGGCTCGGGCAGTACTTC. As protein: CSARYLAGGLGQYF. V gene TRBV20-1 combines with J gene TRBJ2-7, with 12 bases identical to TRBD2. This CDR3 has 14 residues. Looked up from germline, CDR1 is DFQATT and CDR2 is SNEGSKA (reference sequence). Trimming took 3 bases from V and 9 from J; bases not matched to a gene: 9.

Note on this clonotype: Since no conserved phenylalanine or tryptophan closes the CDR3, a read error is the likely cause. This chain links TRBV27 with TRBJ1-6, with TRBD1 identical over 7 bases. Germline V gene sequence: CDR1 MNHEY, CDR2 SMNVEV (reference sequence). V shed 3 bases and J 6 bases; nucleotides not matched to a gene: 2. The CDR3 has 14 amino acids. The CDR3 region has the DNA TGTGCCAGCAGTTTTCGACAGGGTAATTCACCCCTCCACCTT. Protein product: CASSFRQGNSPLHL.

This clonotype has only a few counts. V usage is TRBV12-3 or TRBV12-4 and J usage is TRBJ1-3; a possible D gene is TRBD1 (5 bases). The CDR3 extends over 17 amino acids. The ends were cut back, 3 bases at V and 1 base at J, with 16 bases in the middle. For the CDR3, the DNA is TGTGCCAGCAGTTTTCACCGGGACTTCCCATCTGGAAACACCATATATTTT. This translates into CASSFHRDFPSGNTIYF.

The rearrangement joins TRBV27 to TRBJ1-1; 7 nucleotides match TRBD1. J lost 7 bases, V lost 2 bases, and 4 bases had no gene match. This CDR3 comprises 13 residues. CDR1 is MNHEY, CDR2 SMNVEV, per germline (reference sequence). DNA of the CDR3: TGTGCCAGCAGTTTAGGACAGGAGCTTGAAGCTTTCTTT. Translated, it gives CASSLGQELEAFF.

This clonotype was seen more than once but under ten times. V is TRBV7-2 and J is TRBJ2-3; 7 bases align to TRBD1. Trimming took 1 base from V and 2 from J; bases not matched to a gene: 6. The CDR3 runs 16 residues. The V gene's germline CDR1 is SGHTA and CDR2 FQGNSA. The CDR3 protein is CASSLGVGTATDTQYF. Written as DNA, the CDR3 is TGTGCCAGCAGCTTAGGGGTAGGGACAGCCACAGATACGCAGTATTTT.

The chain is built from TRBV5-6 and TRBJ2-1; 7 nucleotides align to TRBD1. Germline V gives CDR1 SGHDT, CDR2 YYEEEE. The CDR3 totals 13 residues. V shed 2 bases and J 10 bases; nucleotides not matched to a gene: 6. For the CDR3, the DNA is TGTGCCAGCAGCTTTAGGTCGGGACAGGAGCAGTTCTTC. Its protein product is CASSFRSGQEQFF.

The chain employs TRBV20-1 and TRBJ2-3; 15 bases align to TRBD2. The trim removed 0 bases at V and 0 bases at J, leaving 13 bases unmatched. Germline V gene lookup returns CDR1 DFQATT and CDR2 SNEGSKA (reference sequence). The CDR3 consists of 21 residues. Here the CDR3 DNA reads TGCAGTGCTAGAGATGTGATTGGACTAGCGGGAGGGTCCGGTAGCACAGATACGCAGTATTTT. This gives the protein CSARDVIGLAGGSGSTDTQYF.

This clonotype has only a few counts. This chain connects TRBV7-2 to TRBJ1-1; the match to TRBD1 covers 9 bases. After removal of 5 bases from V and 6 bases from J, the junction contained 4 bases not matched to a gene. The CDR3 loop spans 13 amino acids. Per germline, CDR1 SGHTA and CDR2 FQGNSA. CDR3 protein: CASSPRQGAEAFF. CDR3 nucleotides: TGTGCCAGCAGCCCCCGACAGGGGGCTGAAGCTTTCTTT.

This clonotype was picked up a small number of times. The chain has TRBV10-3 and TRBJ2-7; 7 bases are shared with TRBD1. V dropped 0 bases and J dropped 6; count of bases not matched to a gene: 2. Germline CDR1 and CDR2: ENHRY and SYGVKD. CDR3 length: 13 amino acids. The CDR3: CAISESTGAEQYF. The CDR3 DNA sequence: TGTGCCATCAGTGAGTCAACAGGGGCCGAGCAGTACTTC.

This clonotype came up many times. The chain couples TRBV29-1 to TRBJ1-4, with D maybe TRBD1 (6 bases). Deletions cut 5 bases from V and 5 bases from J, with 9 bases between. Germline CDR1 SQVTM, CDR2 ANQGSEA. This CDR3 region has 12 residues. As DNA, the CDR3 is TGCAGCGTTCGGGGGGCGAATGAAAAACTGTTTTTT. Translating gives CSVRGANEKLFF.

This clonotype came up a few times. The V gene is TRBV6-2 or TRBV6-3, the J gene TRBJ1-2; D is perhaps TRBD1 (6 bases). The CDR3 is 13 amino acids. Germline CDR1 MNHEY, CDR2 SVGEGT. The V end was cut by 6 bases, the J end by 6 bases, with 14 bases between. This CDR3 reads CASSPQGEDGYTF. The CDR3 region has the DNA TGTGCCAGCAGCCCACAGGGAGAAGATGGCTACACCTTC.

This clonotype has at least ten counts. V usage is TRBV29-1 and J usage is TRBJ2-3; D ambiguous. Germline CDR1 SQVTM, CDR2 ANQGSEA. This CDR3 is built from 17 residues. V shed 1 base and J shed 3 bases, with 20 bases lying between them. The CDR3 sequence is CSVEGARSQKKTDTQYF. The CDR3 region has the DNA TGCAGCGTTGAAGGAGCTCGGTCGCAGAAGAAAACAGATACGCAGTATTTT.